These T cell receptor beta chains were read from a single sample in a study of cytomegalovirus exposure and HLA in healthy donors. Libraries were prepared by immunoSEQ multiplex PCR; TCRdb keeps only in-frame clonotypes and omits some of them. In the table there are tens of thousands of clones, roughly four fifths of which are singletons. Sequences were obtained from PBMCs. Receptors originate from a woman aged 25 to 39 in good health and CMV-seropositive. The CDR3 runs from the conserved cysteine through the conserved F or W. A D gene is named only where the DNA matches it firmly. Rows give clone size only sometimes, using once, few, many, or a class for an expanded clone.

TRBJ2-2 | . | TRBV4-1 | 14 | . | CASSQVGSTGELFF | TGCGCCAGCAGCCAAGTGGGGAGCACCGGGGAGCTGTTTTTT
TRBJ1-3 | TRBD1 | TRBV7-6 | 15 | . | CASSSGQGAGNTIYF | TGCGCCAGCAGCTCCGGACAGGGTGCTGGAAACACCATATATTTT
TRBJ1-5 | . | TRBV28 | 12 | few | CASSFGRQPQHF | TGTGCCAGCAGTTTTGGGAGGCAGCCCCAGCATTTT
TRBJ2-7 | . | TRBV27 | 16 | . | CASSYSSGLRSYEQYF | TGTGCCAGCAGTTATAGCTCAGGGTTACGTTCCTACGAGCAGTACTTC
TRBJ1-1 | TRBD1 | TRBV10-1 | 19 | few | CASRDGNRPGQGRNTEAFF | TGCGCCAGCAGGGATGGGAATAGACCGGGACAGGGTAGGAACACTGAAGCTTTCTTT
TRBJ2-3 | TRBD2 | TRBV2 | 15 | . | CASSEAGGPPGTQYF | TGTGCCAGCAGTGAGGCGGGAGGGCCCCCGGGTACGCAGTATTTT
TRBJ1-5 | TRBD1 | TRBV6-6 | 15 | . | CASRTRDRESQPQHF | TGTGCCAGCAGAACCCGGGACAGGGAGAGTCAGCCCCAGCATTTT
TRBJ2-1 | . | TRBV4-3 | 16 | . | CASSQEGGGLYNEQFF | TGCGCCAGCAGCCAAGAGGGGGGAGGCCTCTACAATGAGCAGTTCTTC
TRBJ2-5 | TRBD1 | TRBV2 | 15 | . | CASSDFDRDQETQYF | TGTGCCAGCAGTGATTTTGACAGGGACCAAGAGACCCAGTACTTC
TRBJ2-3 | TRBD2 | TRBV4-2 | 17 | once | CASSQERTSGFTDTQYF | TGTGCCAGCAGCCAAGAGAGGACTAGCGGATTCACAGATACGCAGTATTTT
TRBJ1-6 | TRBD1 | TRBV2 | 17 | . | CASSEERDRGRNSPLHF | TGTGCCAGCAGTGAAGAAAGGGACAGGGGGCGGAATTCACCCCTCCACTTT
TRBJ2-7 | . | TRBV5-1 | 14 | few | CASRVGQGGNEQYF | TGCGCCAGCAGGGTGGGGCAAGGCGGCAACGAGCAGTACTTC
TRBJ2-2 | . | TRBV28 | 13 | . | CASSRRATGELFF | TGTGCCAGCAGTCGCAGGGCCACCGGGGAGCTGTTTTTT
TRBJ2-1 | TRBD2 | TRBV6-5 | 15 | once | CASSRSGTTYNEQFF | TGTGCCAGCAGCCGTAGCGGGACGACTTACAATGAGCAGTTCTTC
TRBJ2-5 | . | TRBV4-3 | 14 | . | CASSQDQEAAEQYF | TGCGCCAGCAGCCAAGACCAGGAGGCCGCGGAGCAGTACTTC
TRBJ2-7 | . | TRBV27 | 13 | . | CASRRGRTYEQYF | TGTGCCAGCAGGCGGGGGCGGACCTACGAGCAGTACTTC
TRBJ2-7 | . | TRBV19 | 14 | . | CATTRGHLSYEQYF | TGTGCCACCACCCGGGGTCACCTTTCCTACGAGCAGTACTTC
TRBJ1-3 | . | TRBV30 | 15 | few | CAWSPKSGSGNTIYF | TGTGCCTGGAGTCCAAAGTCCGGCTCTGGAAACACCATATATTTT
TRBJ2-1 | TRBD2 | TRBV5-5 | 19 | . | CASSTREGLAGAAYNEQFF | TGTGCCAGCAGCACAAGGGAGGGACTAGCGGGAGCCGCCTACAATGAGCAGTTCTTC
TRBJ2-3 | TRBD2 | TRBV28 | 17 | . | CASSPAGLAGGRDTQYF | TGTGCCAGCAGTCCCGCCGGACTAGCGGGAGGAAGAGATACGCAGTATTTT
TRBJ2-1 | TRBD1 | TRBV19 | 20 | once | CASSTDLGQASTRSYNEQFF | TGTGCCAGTAGTACCGATTTGGGACAGGCCTCTACCCGCTCCTACAATGAGCAGTTCTTC
TRBJ2-1 | TRBD1 | TRBV19 | 16 | . | CASRNTQGVLVHEQFF | TGTGCCAGTAGGAATACCCAGGGGGTGTTGGTTCATGAGCAGTTCTTC
TRBJ1-1 | . | TRBV10-3 | 14 | . | CAISVTGGDTEAFF | TGTGCCATCAGTGTAACCGGGGGGGACACTGAAGCTTTCTTT
TRBJ2-7 | . | TRBV4-1 | 17 | . | CASSQRGTGTSSYEQYF | TGCGCCAGCAGCCAAAGGGGAACCGGGACATCTTCCTACGAGCAGTACTTC
TRBJ2-4 | TRBD2 | TRBV4-2 | 14 | few | CASSLGLEENIQYF | TGTGCCAGCAGCCTGGGACTAGAAGAAAACATTCAGTACTTC
TRBJ2-1 | TRBD1 | TRBV7-6 | 14 | . | CASSLGTGGYEQFF | TGTGCCAGCAGCCTCGGGACAGGAGGCTATGAGCAGTTCTTC
TRBJ1-5 | TRBD1 | TRBV19 | 17 | . | CASTDRGAFYSNQPQHF | TGTGCCAGTACGGACAGGGGAGCTTTCTATAGCAATCAGCCCCAGCATTTT
TRBJ2-1 | . | TRBV5-4 | 15 | . | CASSLPTGSGNEQFF | TGTGCCAGCAGCTTGCCGACCGGGAGTGGAAATGAGCAGTTCTTC
TRBJ2-7 | TRBD2 | TRBV5-1 | 16 | . | CASSASRLAGTYEQYF | TGCGCCAGCAGTGCAAGTCGACTAGCGGGTACCTACGAGCAGTACTTC
TRBJ2-5 | . | TRBV9 | 14 | . | CASSGGIGQETQYF | TGTGCCAGCAGTGGCGGGATAGGACAAGAGACCCAGTACTTC
TRBJ1-2 | . | TRBV27 | 14 | . | CASSLRGGVGGYTF | TGTGCCAGCAGTCTCCGGGGGGGAGTAGGTGGCTACACCTTC
TRBJ2-5 | TRBD2 | TRBV5-4 | 15 | . | CASSLVAGGRETQYF | TGTGCCAGCAGCTTGGTGGCGGGAGGGCGAGAGACCCAGTACTTC
TRBJ2-2 | . | TRBV4-3 | 16 | . | CASSQDLGFSAGELFF | TGCGCCAGCAGCCAAGATCTCGGGTTCTCGGCCGGGGAGCTGTTTTTT
TRBJ2-4 | . | TRBV7-8 | 17 | . | CASSSTAGRSAKNIQYF | TGTGCCAGCAGCTCCACGGCGGGTAGGTCGGCCAAAAACATTCAGTACTTC
TRBJ2-1 | TRBD1 | TRBV7-9 | 16 | . | CASSLADRGPYNEQFF | TGTGCCAGCAGCTTAGCGGACAGGGGCCCCTACAATGAGCAGTTCTTC
TRBJ2-1 | . | TRBV29-1 | 14 | once | CSVITSHSYNEQFF | TGCAGCGTCATAACTAGTCACTCCTACAATGAGCAGTTCTTC
TRBJ2-7 | TRBD1 | TRBV2 | 12 | . | CASQTGLREQYF | TGTGCCAGTCAGACAGGGCTTCGCGAGCAGTACTTC
TRBJ1-1 | TRBD1 | TRBV7-2 | 15 | . | CASSPVSGGHTEAFF | TGTGCCAGCAGCCCTGTGTCAGGGGGTCACACTGAAGCTTTCTTT
TRBJ2-7 | TRBD1 | TRBV28 | 14 | . | CASSYRGRFYEQYF | TGTGCCAGCAGTTACAGGGGAAGGTTCTACGAGCAGTACTTC
TRBJ2-7 | TRBD2 | TRBV9 | 18 | . | CASTRPSKDSGGDYEQYF | TGTGCCAGCACCCGACCCTCGAAAGATAGCGGGGGGGACTACGAGCAGTACTTC
TRBJ2-5 | TRBD1 | TRBV11-2 | 14 | . | CASSLVDRGETQYF | TGTGCCAGCAGCTTAGTGGACAGGGGAGAGACCCAGTACTTC
TRBJ1-2 | . | TRBV7-8 | 13 | . | CASSFGGSDGYTF | TGTGCCAGCAGCTTTGGAGGCAGCGATGGCTACACCTTC
TRBJ1-2 | TRBD1 | TRBV7-2 | 13 | . | CASSLETGGGYTF | TGTGCCAGCAGCTTAGAGACAGGGGGAGGCTACACCTTC
TRBJ2-1 | TRBD2 | TRBV7-3 | 15 | . | CASSPGIAGNNEQFF | TGTGCCAGCAGCCCCGGGATAGCGGGAAACAATGAGCAGTTCTTC
TRBJ1-1 | TRBD1 | TRBV10-3 | 13 | . | CAISGQGGTEAFF | TGTGCCATCAGTGGACAGGGTGGTACTGAAGCTTTCTTT
TRBJ1-6 | . | TRBV9 | 14 | . | CASSVDGTNSPLHF | TGTGCCAGCAGCGTAGACGGGACAAATTCACCCCTCCACTTT
TRBJ1-4 | . | TRBV28 | 15 | . | CASSLSWKGGEKLFF | TGTGCCAGCAGTTTATCCTGGAAGGGGGGGGAAAAACTGTTTTTT
TRBJ2-7 | TRBD1 | TRBV28 | 15 | . | CASSSSGTGSNEQYF | TGTGCCAGCAGTTCTTCCGGGACAGGGAGTAACGAGCAGTACTTC
TRBJ2-7 | TRBD2 | TRBV19 | 12 | . | CASSGAPYEQYF | TGTGCCAGCAGCGGGGCTCCCTACGAGCAGTACTTC
TRBJ2-4 | TRBD2 | TRBV6-5 | 13 | . | CASSYSAGGSQYF | TGTGCCAGCAGTTATTCAGCGGGGGGTTCTCAGTACTTC
TRBJ2-2 | TRBD2 | TRBV27 | 18 | once | CASSLSGGLAGVAGELFF | TGTGCCAGCAGTTTATCGGGGGGACTAGCGGGAGTGGCCGGGGAGCTGTTTTTT